This T cell receptor (beta chain) was sequenced during a study of cytomegalovirus exposure and HLA in healthy donors (TCRdb year 2017). At the level of the whole study: In an earlier analysis of 587 of the donors, 276 Gb of sequence data and approximately 100 million unique TCR beta sequences from 180 million or so T cells were reported. Roughly 300 gigabases of sequencing data and tens of millions of unique TCR sequences were included in an early release covering about 700 HLA-typed donors. The genetic ancestry cluster associated with self-reported Caucasian donors included roughly 84% of the 350 to 500 genotyped donors. The study was designed to test whether signatures of past pathogen exposure could be identified by cataloging public T cell receptors. The study used immunosequencing to profile the T cell repertoires of several hundred subjects and linked those repertoires to cytomegalovirus serostatus. Besides the first cohort of roughly 660 subjects, a separate validation cohort made up of roughly 130 different subjects was used. To predict cytomegalovirus infection status, the study brought together high-throughput TCR immunosequencing, statistical association of individual TCRs with disease status, and machine learning. To study patterns of TCR occurrence, a later analysis re-analyzed previously published TCR beta repertoires from 500 to 850 donors and added high-resolution HLA genotyping. In the later analysis, no new phenotypic data were used to find candidate immune exposures; instead, reliance was placed on TCR beta sequences and their occurrence across donors. In an earlier analysis of 587 of the donors, high-throughput TCR beta sequencing was used to judge whether each TCR beta V gene segment behaved as functional or pseudogenic. Alongside the repertoire data, information on donor age, sex, ethnicity and CMV serostatus was compiled. Genome-wide SNP genotypes for about 55% of the roughly 670 donors were used in a later genetic analysis, which treated that subset as a discovery cohort. All discovery cohort repertoires had been generated using a single sequencing platform. HLA typing covered class I and class II loci at four-digit resolution. Typing coverage varied by locus: roughly 629-640 donors for A, B, C, DRB1 and DQB1; 500 to 550 for DQA1; more than 600 for DPA1; under 490 for DPB1. A handful of DR-DQ haplotypes were handled as single units for association and clustering because linkage in the cohort was strong. On average, 235,054 unique TCR beta nucleotide sequences were sequenced per donor among some 420 genotyped donors of the cohort, with roughly 18% of those sequences being non-productive.

There are a few counts of this clone. It has no known antigen specificity. No per-base quality is available; no much larger clone lies one base away. The cohort was made up of around 720 healthy bone marrow donors. All cohort members were sampled while nominally healthy, although unrecorded immune exposures were likely present. The donor was CMV seronegative and belonged to the group of 320 or so seronegative cohort members. Every donor gave a peripheral blood sample, and the peripheral blood mononuclear cells from that sample were used for TCR beta sequencing. Genomic DNA extraction from the blood cell samples was performed with the Qiagen DNeasy Blood Extraction Kit. CDR1 and CDR2 are drawn from the germline V gene: SNHLY, FYNNEI. The CDR3 runs 15 amino acids, cysteine and phenylalanine included. Left in the record is the CDR3 DNA by itself, 45 bases read in frame from the first base. Between the V and J ends, shortened by 10 bases and 0 bases respectively, the junction contains 16 bases.

Libraries were built with the immunoSEQ multiplex PCR assay. For the multiplex PCR, a mixture combining 60 forward primers for TCR Vbeta segments and 13 reverse primers for TCR Jbeta segments was used. Amplification of the CDR3 region of rearranged TCR beta genes was performed with a multiplex PCR assay on genomic DNA. Amplified TCR beta libraries were sequenced as 87-base-pair reads on the Illumina HiSeq System. Under the source paper's analysis protocol: A later analysis tallied 70 million to 100 million unique TCR beta chains across the 550 to 850 repertoires, and about 10 million of those chains were shared by two or more donors. To remove PCR and sequencing errors, raw reads were error-corrected and collapsed into unique sequences using a nearest-neighbor algorithm that merged closely related sequences. To assign V, D and J gene segments, CDR3 sequences were aligned to IMGT reference sequences. For a sequence to be retained, at least a six-nucleotide match to both a V gene segment and a J gene segment was required. Rearrangements were classified as productive when the CDR3 lacked stop codons and remained in frame with V and J, and all other rearrangements were classified as non-productive. CDR3 was defined by IMGT convention, running from the second conserved V-encoded cysteine to the conserved J-encoded phenylalanine. In an earlier analysis of just under 600 of the donors, sequences lacking an unambiguous match to a single V gene segment were excluded. In an earlier analysis of around 600 of the donors, V segments were called functional above 56.7% productive rearrangements and were called segregating when the between-donor standard deviation exceeded 5%. A statistical classification framework was built to diagnose cytomegalovirus status from the catalog of TCR beta chain sequences. In a later analysis, V and J genes were assigned by comparing TCR nucleotide sequences against IMGT/GENE-DB human TR gene sequences. Using the TCRdist pipeline, a later analysis assigned CDR3 sequences along with most-parsimonious VDJ recombination scenarios. In a later analysis, each TCR beta chain was defined by its CDR3 amino acid sequence together with its V-gene family, and reads without a unique V-gene family were excluded. A later analysis removed roughly 590 highly shared, low-generation-probability nucleotide sequences to deal with suspected cross-contamination and a sequencing artifact. In a later analysis, a clonal expansion index for each public chain was calculated from normalized within-repertoire ranks of inferred template counts. Generation probabilities in a later analysis came from a VDJ recombination model fitted to out-of-frame rearrangements, and those results were checked against IGoR. A later analysis scored TCR-TCR, TCR-HLA and TCR-CMV co-occurrence with hypergeometric tests, applying a repertoire-size bias correction to TCR pairs. False discovery rates were estimated in a later analysis by permuting HLA or CMV assignments 20 times. A later analysis grouped co-occurring TCRs with DBSCAN, adding TCRdist sequence similarity when clustering within HLA-allele-positive subsets. Repertoires with fewer than 30,000 or more than 120,000 public chains, plus five repertoires with anomalous nucleotide sharing, were excluded from co-occurrence clustering. TCRdb limited this immuneACCESS table to in-frame rearrangements with V and J called. A share of clones is missing; checked studies link under half to unresolved V genes, and the rest is unexplained. For V, J and clone size, that table is used; D and trimming come from the DNA. This sample is represented by approximately 150,000 clones; roughly 10% of them were singletons. In total, the top ten clones hold roughly 1.9% of the sample.

General conclusions and limits of the study: Broadly in line with IMGT annotations, most TCR beta V segments showed up in productive rearrangements about 90% or about 30% of the time in an earlier analysis of around 600 of the donors. Linkage disequilibrium might explain the correlated functional status among segregating V segments, but an unknown experimental factor could not be ruled out. The 87-base-pair reads could not distinguish some IMGT-functional V segments, including TRBV6-2 and TRBV6-3, so those segments were excluded. A further reported finding was that TCR beta sequences accurately predicted the HLA-A and HLA-B alleles for most subjects in the first cohort. Most TCR sequences were seen in very few donors, while some public TCRs were found in many individuals. A later analysis associated 15,000 or so TCR beta sequences with specific HLA alleles at a false discovery rate of 0.05. In a later analysis, most CMV-associated TCR beta chains were found to appear HLA-restricted, with HLA associations seemingly driven largely by CMV exposure. A cluster of highly shared sequence variants was judged likely to represent a technical artifact of the sequencing pipeline. In both the original and validation cohorts, the classifier was reported to diagnose cytomegalovirus status with high specificity and sensitivity. The earlier analysis of 587 of the donors excluded approximately 15 rarely observed V segments, including chromosome 9 orphons, because counts were too low. V-gene and J-gene trimming of TCR beta chains was associated with a missense DCLRE1C variant in a later genetic analysis, and the association was replicated in an independent cohort. In the study, about 150 TCR beta chains were listed as associated with cytomegalovirus. Compared with the roughly 720-donor mean, donors in an Asian-associated ancestry cluster had fewer N-insertions in productive TCRs, according to a later genetic analysis. A later analysis reported that several top co-occurrence clusters appeared linked to parvovirus B19, influenza, CMV and Epstein-Barr virus. It was suggested by the authors that the approach could potentially be generalized to other disease states and immunological phenotypes. Roughly uniform sequencing depth across donors was assumed in presence/absence analyses, although this assumption may not hold. The cohort was sequenced for TCR beta chains only, and without alpha or paired-chain data the features that could be detected were limited. When HLA alleles, especially DR and DQ, strongly co-occurred, TCR associations were difficult to assign to individual alleles. In vitro tests confirmed that a few of the cytomegalovirus-associated TCR beta chains recognize cytomegalovirus antigens. In a later analysis, TCR association rates were found to vary across HLA loci, with the most associated TCRs seen for DRB1 alleles and the fewest for HLA-C alleles. HLA typing was unavailable for some donors at each locus, so association tests used only the typed subset. A later analysis found that HLA-associated TCR beta chains were more clonally expanded and had lower generation probabilities than equally common non-associated chains. Immune exposure information for the cohort was limited to CMV serostatus.

The sequencing sample was made of PBMCs. The TCR was taken from a male donor in good health and CMV-seronegative. The chain was built from TRBV2 and TRBJ2-1, with TRBD1 tentatively as D gene (5 bases match). The CDR3 here reads CAIPTAFSSYNEQFF. DNA sequence: TGTGCCATCCCGACAGCCTTCAGCTCCTACAATGAGCAGTTCTTC.